Presented here are 29 T cell receptor beta chains from one specimen sequenced in a study of blood T cells in healthy people across ages. The second PCR ran about 6 to 12 cycles with a sample-barcoded 5' primer and J-beta primers. TCRdb redid the calling of the 5' RACE reads with MiXCR, one entry per CDR3 protein. The table has roughly 1.5 million distinct CDR3 sequences, about 42% seen once. Sequences were obtained from blood. The receptor set was obtained from a woman between 18 and 29 years old in good health.

This clonotype was detected ten times or more. The J gene is TRBJ1-6, the V gene TRBV29-1, with 7 bases lining up with TRBD1. Germline values: CDR1 SQVTM, CDR2 ANQGSEA. V was clipped by 4 bases and J by 5 bases; unmatched bases: 8. The CDR3 totals 15 residues. CDR3 in amino acids: CSVALDRADNSPLHF. The CDR3 nucleotides are TGCAGCGTTGCCCTTGACAGGGCAGATAATTCACCCCTCCACTTT.

This clonotype was detected ten times or more. The chain has TRBV4-2 and TRBJ2-7; D gene ambiguous. Trimming left V 0 bases short and J 4 bases short, with 10 bases between. Germline CDR1 is LGHNA and CDR2 is YNFKEQ. CDR3 size: 14 residues. DNA of the CDR3: TGTGCCAGCAGCCAAGACTTACGGGCTTACGAGCAGTACTTC. This encodes CASSQDLRAYEQYF.

Only a few counts were recorded for this clonotype. V usage is TRBV28 and J usage is TRBJ2-3, with 12 bases fitting TRBD2. J was trimmed by 3 bases and V by 7 bases; bases with no gene match: 8. The CDR3 runs 16 residues. CDR1 and CDR2 from the germline V gene are MDHEN and SYDVKM. CDR3 sequence (DNA): TGTGCCAGCAAGTCCCTAGCGGGAGGGAGAACAGATACGCAGTATTTT. Translated: CASKSLAGGRTDTQYF.

This clonotype was seen just once. This chain links TRBV25-1 with TRBJ1-2, with 7 bases fitting TRBD1. V gave up 1 base and J gave up 1 base; unmatched junction bases: 6. There are 16 residues in the CDR3. From germline, CDR1 is MGHDK and CDR2 SYGVNS. CDR3 bases: TGTGCCAGCAGTGAATGGGGGGACAGCCTTAACTATGGCTACACCTTC. Translated: CASSEWGDSLNYGYTF.

The V and J genes are TRBV11-1 and TRBJ2-4, with 8 bases lining up with TRBD2. Per germline, CDR1 SGHAT and CDR2 FQDESV (reference sequence). This CDR3 has 15 residues. The trim removed 3 bases at V and 13 bases at J, leaving 14 bases unmatched. DNA for the CDR3: TGTGCCAGCAGCTTCGGGAGGGCCGGTGTCAATGAGCAGTACTTC. Translation gives CASSFGRAGVNEQYF.

This clonotype was observed at least ten times. The V gene is TRBV4-3, the J gene TRBJ1-1; weak D call: TRBD1 (5 bases). The V gene's germline CDR1 is LGHNA and CDR2 YSLEER. V lost 0 bases to trimming and J lost 3 bases, with 11 bases between them. The CDR3 is made up of 15 amino acids. CDR3: CASSQEAREDTEAFF. In DNA form, the CDR3 reads TGCGCCAGCAGCCAAGAAGCCAGGGAGGACACTGAAGCTTTCTTT.

On this clonotype: A much larger clone differs by one base, so this may be a read error. This chain joins TRBV5-6 and TRBJ2-5; D is possibly TRBD1 (6 bases). Judging by the DNA end, TRBJ2-7 fits better; the J call may be wrong. The CDR3 contains 12 residues. From germline, CDR1 is SGHDT and CDR2 YYEEEE. As DNA, the CDR3 is TGTGCCAGCACCAGGGACACCTACGAGCAGTACTTC. It specifies CASTRDTYEQYF.

The rearrangement joins TRBV20-1 to TRBJ1-2; a weak D match, TRBD1 (5 bases). The CDR3 runs 11 residues. Trimming stripped 5 bases from V and 4 bases from J, with 8 bases between. From germline, CDR1 is DFQATT and CDR2 SNEGSKA (reference sequence). The CDR3 DNA follows: TGCAGTGCTTGGGGCACCTATGGCTACACCTTC. It codes for CSAWGTYGYTF.

The chain links TRBV27 to TRBJ2-3; D not certain. Germline CDR1 and CDR2: MNHEY and SMNVEV (reference sequence). The CDR3 sequence is 15 residues long. V was cut by 8 bases and J by 2 bases, with 17 bases left in between. CDR3 DNA sequence: TGTGCCAGCTCTCCATACGGTTGGGCCACAGATACGCAGTATTTT. It yields the protein CASSPYGWATDTQYF.

This clonotype was seen a handful of times. The rearrangement links TRBV6-5 to TRBJ2-7; the match to TRBD1 covers 10 bases. The length of the CDR3 is 15 residues. V lost 2 bases to trimming and J lost 2 bases; unmatched junction nucleotides: 3. Germline CDR1 and CDR2: MNHEY and SVGAGI. CDR3 coding DNA: TGTGCCAGCAGTTACGGGACAGGGGCCCCCTACGAGCAGTACTTC. Translating it yields CASSYGTGAPYEQYF.

V gene TRBV12-3 or TRBV12-4 combines with J gene TRBJ2-3; D uncertain. The CDR3 has 13 residues. V dropped 3 bases and J dropped 8 bases, with 12 bases sitting between them. The DNA for the CDR3 is TGTGCCAGCAGTTTCGACCTGCGCGGTACGCAGTATTTT. It encodes CASSFDLRGTQYF.

The V and J genes are TRBV20-1 and TRBJ1-4; D not certain. V lost 4 bases, J lost 11 bases, and 17 bases lay in between. Germline lookup yields CDR1 DFQATT and CDR2 SNEGSKA (reference sequence). The CDR3 runs 13 residues. The CDR3 spells CSATDRGTSKLFF. CDR3 nucleotide sequence: TGCAGTGCTACCGACCGGGGAACGTCGAAACTGTTTTTT.

The chain joins TRBV29-1 to TRBJ1-1; possibly TRBD1 for D (5 bases). The V and J ends lost 7 bases and 4 bases respectively, with 16 bases between them. CDR3 length: 13 amino acids. Germline V CDR1 and CDR2: SQVTM, ANQGSEA. CDR3 sequence reads: CSGGGSWVTEAFF. The CDR3 DNA reads TGCAGCGGCGGGGGATCGTGGGTCACTGAAGCTTTCTTT.

J is TRBJ1-2 and V is TRBV12-3 or TRBV12-4; possible D gene TRBD1, 5 bases. The CDR3 sequence is 16 residues long. With 6 bases removed from V and 4 bases from J, the gap between germline ends came to 21 bases. CDR3 bases: TGTGCCAGCAGCCATCATCGACAGAGGAGACCCTATGGCTACACCTTC. It is translated as CASSHHRQRRPYGYTF.

The count of this clonotype is one. The chain uses TRBV27 and TRBJ2-5; 9 bases align to TRBD1. Germline assignment: CDR1 MNHEY and CDR2 SMNVEV (reference sequence). The V gene end was trimmed by 11 bases and the J gene end by 11 bases; junction bases not matched to a gene: 30. The CDR3 runs 18 residues. The CDR3, as DNA: TGTGCCCCTGGGGCCGTGGGTATTGTCGGACAGGGGCGCTACGGGCAGTACTTC. It specifies CAPGAVGIVGQGRYGQYF.

This clonotype was seen once. The rearrangement links TRBV6-5 to TRBJ1-2; 9 nucleotides match TRBD1. Germline V gene data show CDR1 as MNHEY and CDR2 as SVGAGI. J lost 7 bases, V lost 5 bases, and 11 bases had no gene match. This CDR3 contains 15 residues. CDR3 nucleotide sequence: TGTGCCAGCAGTAGACCGGGACAGGGTTCCTCTGGCTACACCTTC. Protein: CASSRPGQGSSGYTF.

This clonotype was picked up a small number of times. The CDR3: CASSPRKGLNTEAFF. CDR3 bases: TGTGCCAGCTCACCCCGGAAGGGGTTGAACACTGAAGCTTTCTTT. The chain has TRBV18 and TRBJ1-1; weak D call: TRBD1 (5 bases). Germline values: CDR1 KGHSH, CDR2 LQKENI. V was trimmed by 3 bases and J by 0 bases, leaving 11 bases between them. The CDR3 totals 15 residues.

There are a few counts of this clonotype. V usage is TRBV12-3 or TRBV12-4 and J usage is TRBJ1-3; the match to TRBD1 covers 10 bases. This CDR3 contains 16 residues. V shed 1 base, J shed 4 bases, and the junction held 4 bases outside the gene matches. The CDR3 spells CASSLGGQGSGNTIYF. The DNA of the CDR3 is TGTGCCAGCAGTTTAGGGGGACAGGGGAGCGGAAACACCATATATTTT.

This clonotype has a handful of counts. This chain joins TRBV20-1 and TRBJ2-5; possibly TRBD1 or TRBD2 for D (5 bases each). This CDR3 is 14 amino acids long. With 6 bases removed from V and 0 bases from J, the gap between germline ends came to 14 bases. The germline gives CDR1 DFQATT, CDR2 SNEGSKA (reference sequence). The CDR3 bases are TGCAGTGCAAAGGGACGGAAGTACCAAGAGACCCAGTACTTC. It specifies CSAKGRKYQETQYF.

This clonotype was detected only a few times. This rearrangement joins TRBV29-1 to TRBJ1-2; D ambiguous. CDR3 size: 11 residues. The V and J ends lost 3 bases and 8 bases respectively, with 10 bases between them. CDR1 and CDR2 from the germline V gene are SQVTM and ANQGSEA. CDR3 DNA sequence: TGCAGCGTTGAGAAGCATTCGGGCTACACCTTC. It yields the protein CSVEKHSGYTF. The variable domain in full, completed from reference TRBV29-1 and TRBJ1-2, reads SAVISQKPSRDICQRGTSLTIQCQVDSQVTMMFWYRQQPGQSLTLIATANQGSEATYESGFVIDKFPISRPNLTFSTLTVSNMSPEDSSIYLCSVEKHSGYTFGSGTRLTVV.

The V gene is TRBV27, the J gene TRBJ2-5; 8 positions agree with TRBD1. V was clipped by 4 bases and J by 5 bases; unmatched bases: 6. This CDR3 spans 14 amino acids. Germline V gene sequence: CDR1 MNHEY, CDR2 SMNVEV (reference sequence). DNA of the CDR3: TGTGCCAGCAGTTACGACAGGGGCTTCGAGACCCAGTACTTC. Its protein is CASSYDRGFETQYF.

This clonotype was recorded a few times. The CDR3 nucleotides read TGCGCCAGCCTCCCCATAGGCTCTAGCTACAATGAGCAGTTCTTC. This gives the protein CASLPIGSSYNEQFF. This sequence joins TRBV5-1 and TRBJ2-1; no firm D call. The V end was cut by 7 bases, the J end by 3 bases, with 17 bases between. This CDR3 spans 15 amino acids. Looked up from germline, CDR1 is SGHRS and CDR2 is YFSETQ.

This chain uses TRBV6-6 with TRBJ2-1; TRBD1 or TRBD2 may be the D gene (5 bases each). Germline V gene lookup returns CDR1 MNHNY and CDR2 SVGAGI (reference sequence). The germline V and J ends were trimmed by 4 bases and 4 bases, with 17 bases remaining between them. This CDR3 contains 16 residues. CDR3 sequence: CASSSTGTFGYNEQFF. The CDR3 bases are TGTGCCAGCAGTTCAACCGGGACGTTTGGATACAATGAGCAGTTCTTC.

This clonotype was seen at least ten times. The rearrangement joins TRBV12-3 or TRBV12-4 to TRBJ2-3; unclear D gene. CDR3 size: 15 residues. Trimming removed 6 bases from V and 6 bases from J, with 19 bases in between. CDR3 residues: CASSNQLLKADTQYF. As DNA, the CDR3 is TGTGCCAGCAGCAACCAGCTCCTTAAAGCGGATACGCAGTATTTT.

This clonotype showed up just a few times. This sequence joins TRBV5-1 and TRBJ2-4, with TRBD1 matching over 9 bases. From germline, CDR1 is SGHRS and CDR2 YFSETQ. J lost 5 bases, V lost 4 bases, and 10 bases had no gene match. This CDR3 has 16 amino acids. The CDR3 loop reads CASSPKGQGIQNIQYF. The DNA for the CDR3 is TGCGCCAGCAGCCCCAAGGGACAGGGAATCCAAAACATTCAGTACTTC.

The genes are TRBV10-3 and TRBJ2-3; maybe TRBD1 (6 bases). The CDR3 covers 15 residues. Deletions cut 6 bases from V and 0 bases from J, with 13 bases between. Germline values: CDR1 ENHRY, CDR2 SYGVKD. The CDR3 DNA sequence: TGTGCCATCAGACCAGGGGTAGCGAGCACAGATACGCAGTATTTT. Its protein is CAIRPGVASTDTQYF.

There are a few counts of this clonotype. The genes are TRBV27 and TRBJ1-5, with D perhaps matching TRBD1 (5 bases). The CDR3 spans 16 residues. Germline loops: CDR1 MNHEY, CDR2 SMNVEV (reference sequence). V was trimmed by 1 base and J by 4 bases, leaving 14 bases between them. CDR3 coding DNA: TGTGCCAGCAGTTTATGTGGCGACAGTTGGAATCAGCCCCAGCATTTT. Translating it yields CASSLCGDSWNQPQHF.

The rearrangement links TRBV7-2 to TRBJ2-1; 11 nucleotides line up with TRBD1. The J segment lost 6 bases and the V segment lost 5 bases, leaving 9 bases of the junction unmatched. This CDR3 region has 16 residues. Germline V gene lookup returns CDR1 SGHTA and CDR2 FQGNSA. The CDR3 nucleotides are TGTGCCAGCAGCCTGCAGCCGGGACAGGGGGTCAATGAGCAGTTCTTC. Translating gives CASSLQPGQGVNEQFF.

This clonotype has a handful of counts. The chain couples TRBV29-1 to TRBJ2-7; D may be TRBD1 or TRBD2 (6 bases each). V was pared by 2 bases and J by 4 bases, with 15 bases between. The CDR3 is 14 residues long. Germline assignment: CDR1 SQVTM and CDR2 ANQGSEA. The CDR3 loop is CSVESREGGYEQYF. DNA for the CDR3: TGCAGCGTTGAATCGAGAGAGGGGGGTTACGAGCAGTACTTC.